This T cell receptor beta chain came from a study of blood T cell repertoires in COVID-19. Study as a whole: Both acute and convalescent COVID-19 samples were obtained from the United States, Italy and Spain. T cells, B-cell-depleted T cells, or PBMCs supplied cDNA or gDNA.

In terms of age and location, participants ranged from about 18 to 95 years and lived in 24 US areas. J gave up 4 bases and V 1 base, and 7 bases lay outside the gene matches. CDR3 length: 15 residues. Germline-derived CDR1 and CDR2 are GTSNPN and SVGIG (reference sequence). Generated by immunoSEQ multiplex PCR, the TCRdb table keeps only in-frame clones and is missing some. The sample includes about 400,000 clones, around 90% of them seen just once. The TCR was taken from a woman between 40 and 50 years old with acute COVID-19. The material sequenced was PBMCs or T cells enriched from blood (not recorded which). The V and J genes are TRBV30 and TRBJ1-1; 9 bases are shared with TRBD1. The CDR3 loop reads CAWSASLTGGTEAFF. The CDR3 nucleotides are TGTGCCTGGAGTGCTTCCTTGACAGGGGGCACTGAAGCTTTCTTT.